These T cell receptor beta chains were read from a single sample in a study of T cell responses to AZD1222 COVID-19 vaccine. The method was immunoSEQ multiplex PCR; TCRdb's version includes in-frame clones alone and lacks a portion of them. Among 150,000 or so clones listed, about 90% were seen once. Sequenced material: peripheral blood, taken 28 days after the second AZD1222 dose. These receptors were obtained from an adult who received the AZD1222 COVID-19 vaccine. The CDR3 runs from the conserved cysteine through the conserved F or W. The D gene is left open where the match is weak. A row's size may be missing; if present it is once, few, many or a size class.

V	D	J	size	DNA	CDR3
TRBV18	-	TRBJ2-7	-	TGTGCCAGCTCACCACCTCTAGCAGTAGGCTACGAGCAGTACTTC	CASSPPLAVGYEQYF
TRBV30	TRBD1	TRBJ2-6	-	TGTGCCTGGAGTTTAGGGGGCGAGGCCAACGTCCTGACTTTC	CAWSLGGEANVLTF
TRBV29-1	-	TRBJ1-5	-	TGCAGCGTTGTAAGGTGGTGGTCGGCAGGGAGGCAGCCCCAGCATTTT	CSVVRWWSAGRQPQHF
TRBV19	TRBD1	TRBJ1-1	-	TGTGCCAGTATCGGACAGGGCAGTGGCACTGAAGCTTTCTTT	CASIGQGSGTEAFF
TRBV6-5	TRBD1	TRBJ1-1	-	TGTGCCAGCAGTTACTCGAGGGGGCTGGGTGAAGCTTTCTTT	CASSYSRGLGEAFF
TRBV19	-	TRBJ1-4	-	TGTGCCAGTAGTACGCTCGGCCAGGTTGGGGCCCGGTCCGGGACTAATGAAAAACTGTTTTTT	CASSTLGQVGARSGTNEKLFF
TRBV4-1	-	TRBJ1-1	-	TGCGCCAGCAGCCAACTGGACCTCTTTTCGAGTGGTGAAGCTTTCTTT	CASSQLDLFSSGEAFF
TRBV5-6	-	TRBJ2-7	-	TGTGCCAGCAGCTTGGAATCTCCGGGACGGACCTCCTACGAGCAGTACTTC	CASSLESPGRTSYEQYF
TRBV6-1	-	TRBJ2-7	-	TGTGCCAGCAGTTATCGATCGGGGGAGCAGTACTTC	CASSYRSGEQYF
TRBV30	-	TRBJ1-6	-	TGTGCCTGGATCCCCCCGGGGATCGCTTCACCCCTCCACTTT	CAWIPPGIASPLHF
TRBV5-1	-	TRBJ2-3	once	TGCGCCAGCAGCTTGGGACAAGGTGGTCACACAGATACGCAGTATTTT	CASSLGQGGHTDTQYF
TRBV28	-	TRBJ1-4	once	TGTGCCAGCACCTCCCTGAGTTGGGGCGAAAAACTGTTTTTT	CASTSLSWGEKLFF
TRBV6-6	TRBD1	TRBJ1-5	-	TGTGCCAGCAGTTTCGGACAGGGGGCAAATCAGCCCCAGCATTTT	CASSFGQGANQPQHF
TRBV19	-	TRBJ1-2	few	TGTGCCAGTAGAGGGGCCGTTAACTATGGCTACACCTTC	CASRGAVNYGYTF
TRBV27	-	TRBJ1-6	-	TGTGCCAGCAGTTTATCAAAGGGATGGAATTCACCCCTCCACTTT	CASSLSKGWNSPLHF
TRBV19	TRBD2	TRBJ2-3	-	TGTGCCAGTAGTAACGGCGGGAGTCCCGCAGATACGCAGTATTTT	CASSNGGSPADTQYF
TRBV3-1/TRBV3-2	-	TRBJ2-7	-	TGTGCCAGCAGCCTTGGTCAGGGCTACGAGCAGTACTTC	CASSLGQGYEQYF
TRBV7-2	-	TRBJ1-5	-	TGTGCCAGCAGCCCGCACGGCGGAGGAAATAATCAGCCCCAGCATTTT	CASSPHGGGNNQPQHF
TRBV2	TRBD1	TRBJ2-7	-	TGTGCCAGCAGTGAACTACAGGGGGCGGGGGAGCAGTACTTC	CASSELQGAGEQYF
TRBV5-1	-	TRBJ1-2	-	TGCGCCAGCAGCCCTACGCAGACAGGCAGAGGATATGGCTACACCTTC	CASSPTQTGRGYGYTF
TRBV5-1	-	TRBJ1-2	-	TGCGCCAGCAGCTTGGAGGGGAACTATGGCTACACCTTC	CASSLEGNYGYTF
TRBV30	-	TRBJ2-1	-	TGTGCCTGGGCTAGCCACCCGTCTAAATTCTGGCAGTTCTTC	CAWASHPSKFWQFF
TRBV10-3	-	TRBJ1-4	once	TGTGCCATCAGTGAGTCGACTCCGGGGTCGGCTAATGAAAAACTGTTTTTT	CAISESTPGSANEKLFF
TRBV19	-	TRBJ2-7	-	TGTGCCAGTAGTATGTTGGGCGGCTCCTACGAGCAGTACTTC	CASSMLGGSYEQYF
TRBV24-1	TRBD1	TRBJ1-2	-	TGTGCCACCAGTGGTAAAGACAGGGGGTTTGGGGGCTACACCTTC	CATSGKDRGFGGYTF
TRBV5-6	TRBD1	TRBJ1-6	-	TGTGCCAGCAGCTCGCCGGGACAGGATAATTCACCCCTCCACTTT	CASSSPGQDNSPLHF
TRBV9	-	TRBJ1-4	-	TGTGCCAGCAGCGCCTGGTCCAGTGAAAAACTGTTTTTT	CASSAWSSEKLFF
TRBV18	TRBD2	TRBJ2-5	-	TGTGCCAGCTCGCAAGCGGGGGGGCAAGAGACCCAGTACTTC	CASSQAGGQETQYF
TRBV7-9	-	TRBJ2-7	-	TGTGCCAGCAGCCACAGGGCGGGACCCTCCTACGAGCAGTACTTC	CASSHRAGPSYEQYF
TRBV5-1	-	TRBJ1-2	-	TGCGCCAGCAGCTTGGACGGACTTTTGTCGTATGGCTACACCTTC	CASSLDGLLSYGYTF
TRBV4-3	TRBD2	TRBJ2-1	-	TGCGCCAGCAGACAGGGACTAGCGGGAATCAATGAGCAGTTCTTC	CASRQGLAGINEQFF
TRBV5-1	TRBD1	TRBJ1-4	once	TGCGCCAGCAGCTTACAGGGGCGGGAAAAACTGTTTTTT	CASSLQGREKLFF
TRBV3-1/TRBV3-2	-	TRBJ1-2	-	TGTGCCAGCAGCCAAGAAGCACAGAGCTATGGCTACACCTTC	CASSQEAQSYGYTF
TRBV3-1/TRBV3-2	-	TRBJ2-5	-	TGTGCCAGCAGCCAAGATCGTGGTGTCCAAGAGACCCAGTACTTC	CASSQDRGVQETQYF
TRBV9	-	TRBJ2-5	many	TGTGCCAGCAGCGCCAGCCAAGAGACCCAGTACTTC	CASSASQETQYF
TRBV6-5	TRBD1	TRBJ1-6	-	TGTGCCAGCAGTCGCGGACAGGGGGGAAATTCACCCCTCCACTTT	CASSRGQGGNSPLHF
TRBV5-1	TRBD2	TRBJ2-3	once	TGCGCCAGCAGCTTGGGACCTAGCGGGGGGGGCACAGATACGCAGTATTTT	CASSLGPSGGGTDTQYF